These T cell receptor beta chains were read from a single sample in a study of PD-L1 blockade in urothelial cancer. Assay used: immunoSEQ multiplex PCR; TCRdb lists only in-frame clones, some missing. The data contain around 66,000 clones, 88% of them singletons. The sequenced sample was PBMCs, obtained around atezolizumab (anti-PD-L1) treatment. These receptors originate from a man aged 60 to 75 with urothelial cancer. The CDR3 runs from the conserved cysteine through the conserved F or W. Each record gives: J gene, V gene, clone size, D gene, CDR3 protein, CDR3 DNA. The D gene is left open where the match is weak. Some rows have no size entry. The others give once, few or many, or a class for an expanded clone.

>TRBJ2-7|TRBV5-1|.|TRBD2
CASSSMAGLAGGQEQYF
TGCGCCAGCAGCTCTATGGCCGGACTAGCGGGGGGGCAAGAGCAGTACTTC
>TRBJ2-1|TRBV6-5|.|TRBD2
CASSSRLAGGYNEQFF
TGTGCCAGCAGTTCCCGACTAGCGGGGGGCTACAATGAGCAGTTCTTC
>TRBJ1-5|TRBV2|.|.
CASRAENNQPQHF
TGTGCCAGCAGGGCCGAAAACAATCAGCCCCAGCATTTT
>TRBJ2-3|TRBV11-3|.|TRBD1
CASSLGQGHDTQYF
TGTGCCAGCAGCTTAGGACAGGGTCACGATACGCAGTATTTT
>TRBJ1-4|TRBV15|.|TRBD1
CATSRGRDRGNHNEKLFF
TGTGCCACCAGCAGAGGCCGGGACAGGGGGAATCATAATGAAAAACTGTTTTTT
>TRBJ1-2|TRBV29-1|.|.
CSVGGGNYGYTF
TGCAGCGTTGGGGGGGGGAACTATGGCTACACCTTC
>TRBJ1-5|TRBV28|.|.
CASWSRGHSNQPQHF
TGTGCCAGTTGGTCGCGGGGCCATAGCAATCAGCCCCAGCATTTT
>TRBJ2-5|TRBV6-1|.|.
CATFGLEIGETQYF
TGTGCCACCTTCGGACTGGAAATCGGGGAGACCCAGTACTTC
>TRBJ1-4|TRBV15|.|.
CATSRDRSYKEKLFF
TGTGCCACCAGCAGAGATCGGAGTTATAAGGAAAAACTGTTTTTT
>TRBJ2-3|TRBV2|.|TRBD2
CAIKLAGSDTQYF
TGTGCCATTAAACTAGCGGGGTCGGATACGCAGTATTTT
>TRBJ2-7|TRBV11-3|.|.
CASSLGTDLSEQYF
TGTGCCAGCAGCTTAGGAACAGACCTCTCCGAGCAGTACTTC
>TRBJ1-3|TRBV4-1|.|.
CASSQEGQWGNTIYF
TGCGCCAGCAGCCAAGAGGGCCAGTGGGGAAACACCATATATTTT
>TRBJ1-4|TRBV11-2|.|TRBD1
CASSLMGQVNEKLFF
TGTGCCAGCAGCTTAATGGGACAGGTGAATGAAAAACTGTTTTTT
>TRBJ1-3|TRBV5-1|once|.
CASRSDIGGNTIYF
TGCGCCAGCAGATCAGACATAGGAGGAAACACCATATATTTT
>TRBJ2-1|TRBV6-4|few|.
CARPNWSCSYNEQFF
TGTGCCAGACCAAATTGGAGTTGCTCCTACAATGAGCAGTTCTTC
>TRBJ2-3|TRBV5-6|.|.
CASSSFGTDTQYF
TGTGCCAGCAGTTCCTTTGGCACAGATACGCAGTATTTT
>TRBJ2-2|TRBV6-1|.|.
CASSERDENTGELFF
TGTGCCAGCAGTGAACGGGATGAGAACACCGGGGAGCTGTTTTTT
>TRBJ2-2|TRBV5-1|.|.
CASSLTGNTGELFF
TGCGCCAGCAGCTTGACAGGGAACACCGGGGAGCTGTTTTTT
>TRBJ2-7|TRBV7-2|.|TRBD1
CASSSGQGSYEQYF
TGTGCCAGCAGCTCGGGACAGGGGTCTTACGAGCAGTACTTC
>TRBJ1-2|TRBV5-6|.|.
CASSPGRQLNYGYTF
TGTGCCAGCAGCCCGGGTAGGCAGCTTAACTATGGCTACACCTTC
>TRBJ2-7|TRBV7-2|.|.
CASSTGLFYEQYF
TGTGCCAGCAGCACGGGACTTTTTTACGAGCAGTACTTC
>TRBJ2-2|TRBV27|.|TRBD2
CASSLSSGGAGGELFF
TGTGCCAGCAGTTTATCTAGCGGGGGGGCCGGCGGGGAGCTGTTTTTT
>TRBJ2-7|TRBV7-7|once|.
CASSPTNADEQYF
TGTGCTAGCAGCCCCACGAATGCGGACGAGCAGTACTTC
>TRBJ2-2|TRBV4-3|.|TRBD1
CASSQAGQGSVAGELFF
TGCGCCAGCAGCCAGGCCGGACAGGGGAGTGTGGCCGGGGAGCTGTTTTTT
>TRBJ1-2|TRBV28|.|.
CASIPGAGSGYTF
TGTGCCAGCATTCCGGGAGCCGGTTCAGGCTACACCTTC
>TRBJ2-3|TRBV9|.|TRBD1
CASSVAGTAPFTQYF
TGTGCCAGCAGCGTGGCCGGGACAGCCCCCTTTACGCAGTATTTT
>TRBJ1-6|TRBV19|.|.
CASSTTRDTNSPLHF
TGTGCCAGTAGTACGACCCGGGACACTAATTCACCCCTCCACTTT
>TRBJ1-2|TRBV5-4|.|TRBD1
CASSPGQGVGYTF
TGTGCCAGCAGCCCGGGACAGGGGGTTGGCTACACCTTC
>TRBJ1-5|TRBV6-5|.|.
CASSYSRAQPQHF
TGTGCCAGCAGTTACTCGAGAGCCCAGCCCCAGCATTTT
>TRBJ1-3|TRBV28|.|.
CASGSGARNTIYF
TGTGCCAGCGGATCAGGGGCCCGCAACACCATATATTTT
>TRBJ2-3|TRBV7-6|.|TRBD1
CASSLDRGSTDTQYF
TGTGCCAGCAGCTTAGACAGGGGTAGCACAGATACGCAGTATTTT
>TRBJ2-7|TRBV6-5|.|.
CATCLSGASYEQYF
TGTGCCACCTGCCTATCAGGGGCCTCCTACGAGCAGTACTTC
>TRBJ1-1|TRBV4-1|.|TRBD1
CASSRDRVAFF
TGCGCCAGCAGCAGGGACAGGGTAGCTTTCTTT